Below, 18 T cell receptor beta chains from the same sample are listed, as sequenced in a study of shared clonotypes between healthy human individuals. Profiled with immunoSEQ multiplex PCR; TCRdb holds only in-frame clones, not every one. Of 2 million to 2.5 million clones listed, approximately 94% are singletons. Sequences were obtained from naive CD4+ T cells sorted from blood. Subset: CD45RA+ positively selected. The receptors stem from a man between 18 and 35 years old in good health.

The chain recombines TRBV27 with TRBJ2-5; TRBD2 matches at 7 bases. The CDR3 runs to 14 residues. Germline trimming cut 2 bases from V and 5 bases from J; bases unmatched to any gene: 5. Germline V CDR1 and CDR2: MNHEY, SMNVEV (reference sequence). In DNA, the CDR3 is TGTGCCAGCAGTTTAACGCGGGGGTATGAGACCCAGTACTTC. Translation: CASSLTRGYETQYF.

The rearrangement uses TRBV7-2 and TRBJ2-2, with a possible D match to TRBD1 (5 bases). Germline V gives CDR1 SGHTA, CDR2 FQGNSA. Trimming shortened V by 2 bases and J by 6 bases, and 13 bases separated the two germline ends. The CDR3 consists of 15 residues. The CDR3 region is CASSLRAGLAGELFF. The CDR3 nucleotides read TGTGCCAGCAGCTTAAGGGCAGGGTTGGCCGGGGAGCTGTTTTTT.

The chain has TRBV25-1 and TRBJ2-1; D not resolved. Germline V gene sequence: CDR1 MGHDK, CDR2 SYGVNS. The V end was cut by 6 bases, the J end by 5 bases, with 11 bases between. This CDR3 is 13 amino acids long. DNA for the CDR3: TGTGCCAGCAGCCTCTCGGTCAACAATGAGCAGTTCTTC. It specifies CASSLSVNNEQFF.

The J gene is TRBJ2-5, the V gene TRBV2; TRBD2 aligns across 14 bases. The CDR3 sequence is 16 residues long. The V gene's germline CDR1 is SNHLY and CDR2 FYNNEI. Germline trimming cut 3 bases from V and 6 bases from J; bases unmatched to any gene: 6. The CDR3 is CASSDSGLAGGQTQYF. DNA for the CDR3: TGTGCCAGCAGTGACAGCGGACTAGCGGGAGGACAGACCCAGTACTTC.

The chain joins TRBV11-3 to TRBJ2-3; D is uncertain. This CDR3 is 12 amino acids long. Trimming stripped 1 base from V and 9 bases from J, with 8 bases between. The germline V gene encodes CDR1 SGHNT and CDR2 YENEEA. CDR3 sequence (DNA): TGTGCCAGCAGCTTAGTCACTACAACGCAGTATTTT. Translating it yields CASSLVTTTQYF.

Details on this clone: Within the sample, other DNA sequences also encode this same CDR3. V is TRBV7-2 and J is TRBJ1-2; 7 bases are a match to TRBD1. With V trimmed by 5 bases and J by 4 bases, 7 bases remained unmatched. Germline CDR1 and CDR2: SGHTA and FQGNSA. The CDR3 covers 14 residues. Here the CDR3 reads CASSPRQGSYGYTF. DNA for the CDR3: TGTGCCAGCAGCCCAAGACAGGGCTCCTATGGCTACACCTTC.

The chain recombines TRBV6-6 with TRBJ2-7; D may match TRBD1 or TRBD2 (5 bases each). This CDR3 has 15 amino acids. Trimming removed 0 bases from V and 2 bases from J, with 11 bases in between. Germline V gives CDR1 MNHNY, CDR2 SVGAGI (reference sequence). CDR3 in DNA: TGTGCCAGCAGTTACTCATCGCAGGGACCCTACGAGCAGTACTTC. This sequence encodes CASSYSSQGPYEQYF.

This chain uses TRBV7-2 with TRBJ1-1, with D possibly matching TRBD1 (6 bases). CDR3 length: 13 amino acids. V was clipped by 5 bases and J by 14 bases, with 21 bases between them. Germline values: CDR1 SGHTA, CDR2 FQGNSA. In nucleotides, the CDR3 is TGTGCCAGCAGCACGCCCGACGGGACAAAACAATTCTTT. Translation gives CASSTPDGTKQFF.

The chain carries TRBV6-5 and TRBJ2-1; D is undetermined. The CDR3 extends over 14 amino acids. Germline CDR1 MNHEY, CDR2 SVGAGI. Trimming removed 9 bases from V and 1 base from J, with 13 bases in between. In nucleotides, the CDR3 is TGTGCCAGTGGAGAAGCTGGGTCCTACAATGAGCAGTTCTTC. This sequence encodes CASGEAGSYNEQFF.

The chain uses TRBV25-1 and TRBJ1-2; tentative D call: TRBD1 (5 bases). The CDR3 spans 15 residues. The ends were cut back, 3 bases at V and 2 bases at J, with 13 bases in the middle. Looked up from germline, CDR1 is MGHDK and CDR2 is SYGVNS. The CDR3 DNA sequence: TGTGCCAGCAGTGACGGAGGGGCCCTAAACTATGGCTACACCTTC. It translates to CASSDGGALNYGYTF.

The V gene is TRBV15, the J gene TRBJ2-2; D is unclear. Germline V CDR1 and CDR2: LNHNV, YYDKDF (reference sequence). CDR3 length: 14 residues. Trimming left V 1 base short and J 3 bases short, with 6 bases between. The CDR3 is CATSRAVDTGELFF. In DNA, the CDR3 is TGTGCCACCAGCAGAGCGGTCGACACCGGGGAGCTGTTTTTT.

This clone was picked up one time. The chain couples TRBV5-4 to TRBJ2-5; D unclear. The germline gives CDR1 SGHNT, CDR2 YYREEE (reference sequence). The CDR3 extends over 15 amino acids. V was pared by 0 bases and J by 0 bases, with 9 bases between. In DNA, the CDR3 is TGTGCCAGCAGCTTGGATGTTGGGGACCAAGAGACCCAGTACTTC. Residues: CASSLDVGDQETQYF.

CDR3 in amino acids: CASSVEGVSNTGELFF. In DNA, the CDR3 is TGTGCCAGCAGTGTGGAGGGGGTATCGAACACCGGGGAGCTGTTTTTT. The chain couples TRBV2 to TRBJ2-2; TRBD1 or TRBD2 may be the D gene (6 bases each). The germline V gene has CDR1 SNHLY and CDR2 FYNNEI. The CDR3 spans 16 residues. The V gene lost 4 bases and the J gene lost 0 bases, with 12 bases spanning the gap.

The chain employs TRBV4-1 and TRBJ2-1; a weak D match, TRBD1 (5 bases). CDR1 is MGHRA and CDR2 is YSYEKL in the germline V gene. The CDR3 loop spans 13 amino acids. V gave up 4 bases and J gave up 8 bases, with 12 bases separating them. The CDR3 reads CASSRARADEQFF. CDR3 DNA: TGCGCCAGCAGCCGGGCCAGGGCTGATGAGCAGTTCTTC.

This chain links TRBV7-2 with TRBJ2-6; perhaps TRBD1 as D (6 bases). Germline V CDR1 and CDR2: SGHTA, FQGNSA. CDR3 size: 13 residues. Trimming cost V 1 base and J 10 bases, with 8 bases left between them. The CDR3 DNA reads TGTGCCAGCAGCTTAGAACAGGGTAACGTCCTGACTTTC. Its protein is CASSLEQGNVLTF.

The rearrangement joins TRBV5-1 to TRBJ2-7; possible D gene TRBD1, 7 bases. Looked up from germline, CDR1 is SGHRS and CDR2 is YFSETQ. V was shortened by 4 bases and J by 2 bases, with 16 bases between the two germline ends. This CDR3 contains 15 residues. The CDR3 nucleotides read TGCGCCAGCAGCAAATTTGCGGGACAGACCTACGAGCAGTACTTC. Translated, it gives CASSKFAGQTYEQYF.

On this clone: Other DNA sequences in this sample translate to the same CDR3. This chain joins TRBV7-8 and TRBJ1-2; D remains ambiguous. V lost 5 bases and J 4 bases, leaving 8 bases between the germline ends. The CDR3 spans 12 residues. In germline, CDR1 is SGHVS, CDR2 FQNEAQ. The CDR3 bases are TGTGCCAGCAGCCCCTCCTCCTATGGCTACACCTTC. This codes for CASSPSSYGYTF.

V and J are TRBV6-6 and TRBJ1-1, with 10 bases aligning to TRBD1. J gave up 3 bases and V 6 bases, and 10 bases lay outside the gene matches. CDR1 and CDR2 from the germline V gene are MNHNY and SVGAGI (reference sequence). The CDR3 runs to 16 residues. Written as DNA, the CDR3 is TGTGCCAGCAGCCCGACAGGGGGCGATCTGGACACTGAAGCTTTCTTT. Its protein product is CASSPTGGDLDTEAFF.